The next 5 T cell receptor beta chains were all read from a single sample in a study of blood T cell repertoires in COVID-19. Sequencing used immunoSEQ multiplex PCR; TCRdb keeps in-frame clones, though not all of them. The sample comprises about 300,000 clones, about 89% of which are singletons, and about 4.6% rests with the top ten. The sequenced sample consisted of peripheral blood. Receptors were obtained from a man aged 40-55 years with acute or convalescent COVID-19.

The chain links TRBV5-1 to TRBJ1-1; D is unclear. V lost 0 bases, J lost 5 bases, and 8 bases lay in between. The germline CDR1 and CDR2 sequences are SGHRS and YFSETQ. The CDR3 is made up of 13 amino acids. The CDR3 DNA follows: TGCGCCAGCAGCTTGGTGAGGGATACTGAAGCTTTCTTT. Amino acids: CASSLVRDTEAFF.

The count of this clone is one. The chain links TRBV3-1 (or the pseudogene TRBV3-2) to TRBJ1-1; D remains ambiguous. The ends were cut back, 3 bases at V and 11 bases at J, with 10 bases in the middle. Germline loops: CDR1 LGHDT, CDR2 YNNKEL (reference sequence). This CDR3 is built from 11 residues. The CDR3 DNA sequence: TGTGCCAGCAGCCATCCCTCGGGGGCTTTCTTT. Protein sequence: CASSHPSGAFF.

The genes are TRBV19 and TRBJ1-5; no reliable D call. The CDR3 loop spans 13 amino acids. CDR1 LNHDA and CDR2 SQIVND come from the germline V gene (reference sequence). The V and J ends lost 7 bases and 4 bases respectively, with 11 bases between them. Here the CDR3 DNA reads TGTGCCAGTAATTTTGAGAGAAATCAGCCCCAGCATTTT. It is translated as CASNFERNQPQHF.

This clone has just one count. The V call is TRBV11-2, the J call TRBJ1-2; D not certain. There are 15 residues in the CDR3. Trimming cost V 5 bases and J 4 bases, with 17 bases left between them. The germline V gene encodes CDR1 SGHAT and CDR2 FQNNGV. The CDR3 DNA reads TGTGCCAGCAGCCCGGGGTACAGCCTGAGCTATGGCTACACCTTC. The encoded protein is CASSPGYSLSYGYTF.

The CDR3 sequence: CASSIGGGRTEAFF. CDR3 sequence (DNA): TGTGCCAGTAGTATCGGCGGGGGGCGAACTGAAGCTTTCTTT. J is TRBJ1-1 and V is TRBV19; D perhaps matches TRBD1 (6 bases). CDR3 length: 14 residues. CDR1 and CDR2 (germline): LNHDA, SQIVND (reference sequence). V gave up 3 bases and J gave up 5 bases, with 13 bases separating them.